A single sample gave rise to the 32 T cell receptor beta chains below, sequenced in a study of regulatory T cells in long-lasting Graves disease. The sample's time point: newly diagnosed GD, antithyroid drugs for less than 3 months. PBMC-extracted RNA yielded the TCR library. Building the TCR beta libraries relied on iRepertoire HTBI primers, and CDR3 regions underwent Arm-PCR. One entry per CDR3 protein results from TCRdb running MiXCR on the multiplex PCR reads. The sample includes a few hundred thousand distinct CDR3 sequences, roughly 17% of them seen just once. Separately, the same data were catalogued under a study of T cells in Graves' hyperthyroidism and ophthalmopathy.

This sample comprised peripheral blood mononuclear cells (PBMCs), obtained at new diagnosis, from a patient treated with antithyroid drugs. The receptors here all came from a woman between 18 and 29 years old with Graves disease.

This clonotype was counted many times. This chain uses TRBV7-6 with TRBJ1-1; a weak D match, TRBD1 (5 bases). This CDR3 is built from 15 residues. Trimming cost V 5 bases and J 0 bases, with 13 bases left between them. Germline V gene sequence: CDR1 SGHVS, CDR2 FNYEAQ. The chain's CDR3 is CASSPRYRLNTEAFF. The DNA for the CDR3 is TGTGCCAGCAGCCCGCGCTACAGGCTGAACACTGAAGCTTTCTTT.

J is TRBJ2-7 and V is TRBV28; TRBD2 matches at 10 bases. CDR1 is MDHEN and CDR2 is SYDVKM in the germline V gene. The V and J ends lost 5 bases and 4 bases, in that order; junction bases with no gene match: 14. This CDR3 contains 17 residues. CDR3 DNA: TGTGCCAGCAGTCTCTGGGCAGGTAGCGGGGGGTTTTACGAGCAGTACTTC. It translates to CASSLWAGSGGFYEQYF. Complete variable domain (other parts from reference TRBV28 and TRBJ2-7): DVKVTQSSRYLVKRTGEKVFLECVQDMDHENMFWYRQDPGLGLRLIYFSYDVKMKEKGDIPEGYSVSREKKERFSLILESASTNQTSMYLCASSLWAGSGGFYEQYFGPGTRLTVT.

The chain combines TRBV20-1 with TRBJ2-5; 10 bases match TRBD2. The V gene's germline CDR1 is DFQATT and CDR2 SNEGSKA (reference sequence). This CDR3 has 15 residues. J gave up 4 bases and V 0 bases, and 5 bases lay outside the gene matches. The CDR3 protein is CSARDERGGLETQYF. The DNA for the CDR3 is TGCAGTGCTAGAGATGAGCGGGGGGGCCTAGAGACCCAGTACTTC.

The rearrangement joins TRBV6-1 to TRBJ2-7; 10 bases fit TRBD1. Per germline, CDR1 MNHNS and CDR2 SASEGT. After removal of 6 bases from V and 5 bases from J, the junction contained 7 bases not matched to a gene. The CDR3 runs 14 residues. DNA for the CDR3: TGTGCCAGCAGCCGAGGACAGGGGGGAAACGAGCAGTACTTC. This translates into CASSRGQGGNEQYF.

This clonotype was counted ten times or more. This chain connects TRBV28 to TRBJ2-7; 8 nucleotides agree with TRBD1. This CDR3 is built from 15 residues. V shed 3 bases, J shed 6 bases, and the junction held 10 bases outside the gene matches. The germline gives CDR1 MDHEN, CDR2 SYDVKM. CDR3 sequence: CASSFLETGDAEQYF. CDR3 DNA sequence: TGTGCCAGCAGTTTTCTGGAGACAGGGGACGCCGAGCAGTACTTC.

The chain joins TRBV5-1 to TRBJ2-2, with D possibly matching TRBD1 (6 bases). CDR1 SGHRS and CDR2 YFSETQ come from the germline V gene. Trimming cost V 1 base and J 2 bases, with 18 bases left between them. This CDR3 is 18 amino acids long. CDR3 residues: CASSLQGNGHSNTGELFF. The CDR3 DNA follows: TGCGCCAGCAGCTTGCAGGGGAACGGACATTCCAACACCGGGGAGCTGTTTTTT.

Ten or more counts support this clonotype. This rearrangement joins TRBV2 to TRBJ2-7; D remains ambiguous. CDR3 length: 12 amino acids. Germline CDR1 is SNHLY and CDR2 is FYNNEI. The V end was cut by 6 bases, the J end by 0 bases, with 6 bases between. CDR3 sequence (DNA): TGTGCCAGCAGCGCTAGCTCCTACGAGCAGTACTTC. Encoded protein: CASSASSYEQYF.

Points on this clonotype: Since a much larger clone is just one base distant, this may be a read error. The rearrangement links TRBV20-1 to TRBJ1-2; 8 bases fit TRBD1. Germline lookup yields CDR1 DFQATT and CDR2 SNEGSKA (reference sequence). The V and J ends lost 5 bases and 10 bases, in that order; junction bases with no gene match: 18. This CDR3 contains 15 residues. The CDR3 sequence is CSALGDRFSPIVYTF. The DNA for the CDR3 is TGCAGTGCTCTAGGGGACAGGTTCAGCCCCATTGTCTACACCTTC.

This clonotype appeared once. The CDR3 here is CASNVDTASYEQYF. CDR3 bases: TGTGCCAGCAACGTAGACACGGCCTCCTACGAGCAGTACTTC. The rearrangement links TRBV2 to TRBJ2-5; D is uncertain. The end of the DNA aligns better with TRBJ2-7, so the J call may be wrong. There are 14 residues in the CDR3. The germline V gene has CDR1 SNHLY and CDR2 FYNNEI.

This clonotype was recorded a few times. Here the CDR3 DNA reads TGTGCCAGTATCAGGGACTTGAGGACAGATACGCAGTATTTT. Translating gives CASIRDLRTDTQYF. The chain links TRBV12-3 or TRBV12-4 to TRBJ2-3; TRBD2 might be the D (6 bases). Trimming cost V 9 bases and J 3 bases, with 16 bases left between them. This CDR3 is 14 amino acids long.

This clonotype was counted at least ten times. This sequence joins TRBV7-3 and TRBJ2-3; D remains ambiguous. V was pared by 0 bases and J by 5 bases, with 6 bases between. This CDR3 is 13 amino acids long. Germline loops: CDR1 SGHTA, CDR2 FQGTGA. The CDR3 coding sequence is TGTGCCAGCAGCTTAACCGTAGGAGATACGCAGTATTTT. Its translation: CASSLTVGDTQYF.

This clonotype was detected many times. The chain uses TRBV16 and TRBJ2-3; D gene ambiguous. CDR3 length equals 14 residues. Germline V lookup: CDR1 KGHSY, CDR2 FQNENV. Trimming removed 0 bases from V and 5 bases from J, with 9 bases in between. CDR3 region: CASSQSWSGDTQYF. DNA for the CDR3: TGTGCCAGCAGCCAATCTTGGAGTGGAGATACGCAGTATTTT.

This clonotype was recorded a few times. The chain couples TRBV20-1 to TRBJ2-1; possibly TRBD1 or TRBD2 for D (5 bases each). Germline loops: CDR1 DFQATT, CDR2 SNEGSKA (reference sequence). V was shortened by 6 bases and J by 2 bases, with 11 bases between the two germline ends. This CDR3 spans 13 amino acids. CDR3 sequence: CSAPGPPYNEQFF. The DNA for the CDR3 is TGCAGTGCCCCGGGACCACCCTACAATGAGCAGTTCTTC.

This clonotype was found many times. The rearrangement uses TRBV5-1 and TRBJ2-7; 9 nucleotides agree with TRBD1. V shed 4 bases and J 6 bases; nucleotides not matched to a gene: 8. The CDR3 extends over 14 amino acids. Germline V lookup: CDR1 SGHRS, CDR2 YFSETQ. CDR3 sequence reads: CASSPGTGSFEQYF. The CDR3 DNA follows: TGCGCCAGCAGCCCCGGGACAGGGTCGTTCGAGCAGTACTTC.

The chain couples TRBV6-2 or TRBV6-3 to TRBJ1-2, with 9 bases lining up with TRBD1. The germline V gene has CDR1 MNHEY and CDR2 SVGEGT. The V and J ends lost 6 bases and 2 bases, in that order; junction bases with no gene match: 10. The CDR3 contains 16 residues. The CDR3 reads CASRPSNGQGNYGYTF. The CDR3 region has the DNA TGTGCCAGCAGGCCCTCGAATGGACAGGGGAACTATGGCTACACCTTC.

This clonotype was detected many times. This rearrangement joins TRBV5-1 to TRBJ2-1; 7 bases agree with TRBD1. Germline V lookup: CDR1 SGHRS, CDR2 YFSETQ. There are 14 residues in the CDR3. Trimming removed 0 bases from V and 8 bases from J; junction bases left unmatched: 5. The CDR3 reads CASSLGQGGHEQFF. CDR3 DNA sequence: TGCGCCAGCAGCTTGGGACAGGGTGGCCATGAGCAGTTCTTC.

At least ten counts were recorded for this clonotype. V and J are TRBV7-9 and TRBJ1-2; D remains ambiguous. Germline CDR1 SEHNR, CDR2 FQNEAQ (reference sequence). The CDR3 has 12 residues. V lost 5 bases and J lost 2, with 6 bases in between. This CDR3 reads CASSADNYGYTF. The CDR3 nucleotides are TGTGCCAGCAGCGCGGACAACTATGGCTACACCTTC.

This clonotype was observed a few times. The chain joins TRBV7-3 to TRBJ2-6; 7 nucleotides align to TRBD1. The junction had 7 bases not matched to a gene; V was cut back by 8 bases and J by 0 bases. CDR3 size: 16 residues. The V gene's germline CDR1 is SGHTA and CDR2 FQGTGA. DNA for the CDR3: TGTGCCAGCCGTCGGGACAGAGACTCTGGGGCCAACGTCCTGACTTTC. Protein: CASRRDRDSGANVLTF. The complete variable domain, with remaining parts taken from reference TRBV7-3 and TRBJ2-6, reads GAGVSQTPSNKVTEKGKYVELRCDPISGHTALYWYRQSLGQGPEFLIYFQGTGAADDSGLPNDRFFAVRPEGSVSTLKIQRTERGDSAVYLCASRRDRDSGANVLTFGAGSRLTVL.

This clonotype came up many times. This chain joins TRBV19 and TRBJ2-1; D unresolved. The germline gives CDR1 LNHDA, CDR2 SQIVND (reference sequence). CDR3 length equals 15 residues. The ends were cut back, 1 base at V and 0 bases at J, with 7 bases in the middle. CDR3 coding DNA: TGTGCCAGTAGTATAGGCCAGAGCTCCTACAATGAGCAGTTCTTC. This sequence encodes CASSIGQSSYNEQFF. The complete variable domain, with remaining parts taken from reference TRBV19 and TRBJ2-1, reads DGGITQSPKYLFRKEGQNVTLSCEQNLNHDAMYWYRQDPGQGLRLIYYSQIVNDFQKGDIAEGYSVSREKKESFPLTVTSAQKNPTAFYLCASSIGQSSYNEQFFGPGTRLTVL.

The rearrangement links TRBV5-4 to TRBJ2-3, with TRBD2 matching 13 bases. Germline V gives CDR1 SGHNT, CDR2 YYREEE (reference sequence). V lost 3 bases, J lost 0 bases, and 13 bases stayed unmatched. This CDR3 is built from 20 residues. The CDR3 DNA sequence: TGTGCCAGCAGCTCCGTTGGACGACTAGCGGGAGGCCCCAGCACAGATACGCAGTATTTT. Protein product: CASSSVGRLAGGPSTDTQYF.

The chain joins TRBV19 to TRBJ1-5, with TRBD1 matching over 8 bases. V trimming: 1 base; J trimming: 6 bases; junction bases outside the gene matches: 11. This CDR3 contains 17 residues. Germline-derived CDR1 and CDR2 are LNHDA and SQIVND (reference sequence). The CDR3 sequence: CASSIVAGGLTGQPQHF. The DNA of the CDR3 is TGTGCCAGTAGTATAGTCGCAGGGGGCCTAACGGGTCAGCCCCAGCATTTT.

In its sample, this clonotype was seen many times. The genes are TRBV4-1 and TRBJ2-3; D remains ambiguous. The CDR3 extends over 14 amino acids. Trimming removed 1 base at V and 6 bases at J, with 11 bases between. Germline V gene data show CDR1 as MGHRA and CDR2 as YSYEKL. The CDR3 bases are TGCGCCAGCAGCCAAGTCACCAGCTCGGATACGCAGTATTTT. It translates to CASSQVTSSDTQYF.

The CDR3 sequence: CASSIRTGGAGTEAFF. The CDR3 DNA is TGTGCCAGTAGTATAAGGACAGGGGGCGCGGGGACTGAAGCTTTCTTT. J is TRBJ1-1 and V is TRBV19; the match to TRBD1 covers 11 bases. Germline CDR1 reads LNHDA; CDR2 reads SQIVND (reference sequence). The CDR3 runs 16 residues. V was clipped by 2 bases and J by 5 bases; unmatched bases: 7.

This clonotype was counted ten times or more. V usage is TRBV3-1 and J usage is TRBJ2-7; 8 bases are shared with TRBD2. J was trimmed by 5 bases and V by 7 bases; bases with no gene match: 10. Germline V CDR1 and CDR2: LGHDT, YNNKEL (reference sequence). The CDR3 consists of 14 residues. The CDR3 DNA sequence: TGTGCCAGCACCTCCAGCGGGAGCGTCCACGAGCAGTACTTC. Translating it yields CASTSSGSVHEQYF.

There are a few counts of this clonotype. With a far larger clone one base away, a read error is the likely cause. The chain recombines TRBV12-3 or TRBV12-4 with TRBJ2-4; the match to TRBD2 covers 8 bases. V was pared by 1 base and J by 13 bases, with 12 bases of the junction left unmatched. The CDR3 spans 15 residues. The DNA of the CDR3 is TGTGCCAGCAGTTTAGGGACTAGCTTCTACAATGAGCAGTACTTC. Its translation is CASSLGTSFYNEQYF.

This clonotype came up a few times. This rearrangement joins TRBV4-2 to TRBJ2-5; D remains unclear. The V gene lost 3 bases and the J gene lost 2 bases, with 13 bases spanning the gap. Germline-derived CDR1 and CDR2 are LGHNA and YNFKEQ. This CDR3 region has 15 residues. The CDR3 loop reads CASSHFAAWQETQYF. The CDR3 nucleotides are TGTGCCAGCAGCCACTTCGCCGCCTGGCAAGAGACCCAGTACTTC.

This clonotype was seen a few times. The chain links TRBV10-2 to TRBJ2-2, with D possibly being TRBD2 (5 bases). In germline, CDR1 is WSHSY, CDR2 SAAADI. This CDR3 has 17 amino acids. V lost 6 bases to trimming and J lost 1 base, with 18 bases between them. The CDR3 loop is CASRNTLSVLNTGELFF. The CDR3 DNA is TGCGCCAGCAGGAACACCCTTAGCGTCTTGAACACCGGGGAGCTGTTTTTT.

The DNA of the CDR3 is TGCAGTGCTACAGGGACTAGCGGGAGCAATGAGCAGTTCTTC. Residues: CSATGTSGSNEQFF. The chain joins TRBV20-1 to TRBJ2-1; 14 bases are shared with TRBD2. J gave up 6 bases and V 4 bases, and 2 bases lay outside the gene matches. Germline CDR1 DFQATT, CDR2 SNEGSKA (reference sequence). The CDR3 totals 14 residues.

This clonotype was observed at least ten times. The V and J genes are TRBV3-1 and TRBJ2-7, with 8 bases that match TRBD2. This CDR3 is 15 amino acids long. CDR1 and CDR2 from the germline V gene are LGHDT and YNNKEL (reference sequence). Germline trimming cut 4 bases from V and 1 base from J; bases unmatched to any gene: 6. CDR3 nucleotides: TGTGCCAGCAGCCGGTTGGGACTAGGTTCCTACGAGCAGTACTTC. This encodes CASSRLGLGSYEQYF.

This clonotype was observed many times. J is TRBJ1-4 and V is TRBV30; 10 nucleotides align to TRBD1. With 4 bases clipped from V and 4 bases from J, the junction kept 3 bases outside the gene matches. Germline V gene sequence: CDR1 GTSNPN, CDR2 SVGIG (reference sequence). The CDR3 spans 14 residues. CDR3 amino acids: CAWKRTGGNEKLFF. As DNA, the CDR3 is TGTGCCTGGAAAAGGACAGGGGGTAATGAAAAACTGTTTTTT.

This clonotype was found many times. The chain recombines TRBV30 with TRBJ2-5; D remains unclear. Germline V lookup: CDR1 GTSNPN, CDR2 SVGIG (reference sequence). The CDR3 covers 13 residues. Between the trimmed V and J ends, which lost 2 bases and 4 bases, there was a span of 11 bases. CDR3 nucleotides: TGTGCCTGGAGTCTCGGAGTGAGAGAGACCCAGTACTTC. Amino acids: CAWSLGVRETQYF.

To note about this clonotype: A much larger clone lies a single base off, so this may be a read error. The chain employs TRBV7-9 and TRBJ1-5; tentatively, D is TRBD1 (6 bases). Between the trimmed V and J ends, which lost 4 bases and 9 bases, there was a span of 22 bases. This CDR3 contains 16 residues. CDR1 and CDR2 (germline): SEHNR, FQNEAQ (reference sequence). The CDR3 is CASSSLEGGFDRPQHF. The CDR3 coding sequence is TGTGCCAGCAGCTCACTAGAGGGGGGGTTTGATCGGCCCCAGCATTTT.